This T cell receptor (beta chain) was observed in a study of CD8 T cells in ankylosing spondylitis. 5'-RACE, quantitative and with molecular barcodes, yielded the TCR beta libraries. TCRdb re-derived calls from the 5' RACE reads in MiXCR, one entry per CDR3 protein. The table lists around 430,000 distinct CDR3 sequences, 17% of them singletons. Study-level results: Both synovial fluid and blood in reactive arthritis had previously been reported to carry some motif variants. Disease-linked clones reportedly concentrated significantly in matched ankylosing spondylitis synovial fluid. Eight or nine highly homologous variants made up a TCR beta motif that seemed to typify ankylosing spondylitis blood.

On this clonotype: Its antigen remains unidentified.

The germline V and J ends were trimmed by 5 bases and 7 bases, with 17 bases remaining between them. Germline-derived CDR1 and CDR2 are DFQATT and SNEGSKA (reference sequence). CDR3 length: 13 amino acids. The source material was blood, either unsorted or a sorted T cell fraction (not recorded which). The J gene is TRBJ2-5, the V gene TRBV20-1; D could derive from TRBD1 or TRBD2 (5 bases each). This clonotype was obtained from a male donor with ankylosing spondylitis. The CDR3 loop is CSAGRQGEGTQYF. In nucleotides, the CDR3 is TGCAGTGCTGGGAGACAAGGGGAAGGGACCCAGTACTTC.